What follows is one T cell receptor beta chain and its context. Its antigen is unidentified. TRB was amplified from approximately 230 ng of peripheral blood genomic DNA per sample. Multiplex touch-down PCR amplified TRB using TRB-A and TRB-B pools in one tube. Each CDR3 protein gets one entry in TCRdb, which reprocessed the multiplex PCR reads and gives no DNA. This sample contains a few thousand distinct CDR3 sequences. These data originate in a study of T cell clusters in autoimmune cytopenias. Overall study results and limits: No experiment has yet validated the function of the T cell clusters defined in silico.

This CDR3 spans 15 amino acids. From germline, CDR1 is SGHTA and CDR2 FQGNSA. This sample was also put to use in a study of T cell repertoires in aging, cancer and after chemotherapy. In that study: Clear clonal overlap appeared across healthy donor samples taken over several months to years. Loss of evenness, beyond lost richness, contributed to age-related TCR diversity decline in cancer patients.

Sequenced material: peripheral blood. The TCR was taken from a human donor in good health. The V call is TRBV7-2, the J call TRBJ1-6; TCRdb indicates TRBD1, and absent DNA this call remains unverified. The CDR3 spells CASSPQQGTNSPLHF.